The T cell receptor beta chain under discussion was sequenced for a study of post-analysis software for immune sequencing data. To note about this clonotype: The antigen is not known.

The CDR3 runs 15 residues. CDR1 and CDR2 (germline): SGHVS, FQNEAQ. The V and J ends lost 0 bases and 13 bases respectively, with 19 bases between them. Incorporated into the TCR beta cDNA libraries were unique molecular identifiers, which served to reduce PCR and sequencing biases. T cells numbering about 0.85 to 11 million gave rise to 400,000 to 550,000 cDNA molecules. Each CDR3 protein gets one entry after TCRdb re-called the PCR reads with MiXCR. The table includes about 820,000 distinct CDR3 sequences, approximately 50% detected once. Whole-study results and caveats: TRBV5-6, TRBV5-1 and TRBV20-1 belonged to a set of roughly five TRBV segments that were more frequent in patients than controls. Comparison with controls showed significantly lower normalized Chao1 diversity in multiple sclerosis patients. F measure clustering grouped samples strongly by preparation batch.

The clonotype was recovered from a girl aged 5-17 years with multiple sclerosis. The gene calls are TRBV7-8 and TRBJ2-1; D unclear. The source material was blood. The CDR3 is CASSLADVYKETQFF. The CDR3 DNA reads TGTGCCAGCAGCTTAGCGGATGTGTACAAAGAGACCCAGTTCTTC.